This TCR beta chain came from a study of CD8 T cells in Susac syndrome. Germline V gene sequence: CDR1 GTSNPN, CDR2 SVGIG (reference sequence). Trimming pared 3 bases from V and 0 bases from J, leaving 9 bases between. CDR3 length equals 14 residues. Random hexamers served to reverse transcribe roughly 0.5 to 1 ug RNA. A multiplex approach, immunoSEQ multiplex PCR, amplified TCR beta CDR3 across 54 Vbeta and 13 Jbeta. Each CDR3 protein is one row after TCRdb ran MiXCR on the immunoSEQ multiplex PCR reads. Of 150,000 to 200,000 distinct CDR3 sequences listed, more than 90% are singletons. The clonotype comes from a human donor in good health. The sequencing sample was made of CD4+ T cells from PBMCs. The J gene is TRBJ1-5, the V gene TRBV30, with D perhaps matching TRBD1 (5 bases). The CDR3 region is CAWSRALSNQPQHF. In nucleotides, the CDR3 is TGTGCCTGGAGCAGGGCCCTTAGCAATCAGCCCCAGCATTTT. The full variable domain, rest sourced from reference TRBV30 and TRBJ1-5, is SQTIHQWPATLVQPVGSPLSLECTVEGTSNPNLYWYRQAAGRGLQLLFYSVGIGQISSEVPQNLSASRPQDRQFILSSKKLLLSDSGFYLCAWSRALSNQPQHFGDGTRLSIL.